The entry that follows covers one TCR beta chain sequence. This CDR3 region has 12 residues. Germline CDR1 is GTSNPN and CDR2 is SVGIG (reference sequence). In the source study's methods: Cell counts per sample came from amplifying reference gene primers. TCRdb keeps only in-frame clones here, not all; method: immunoSEQ multiplex PCR. From that table come the V and J calls and clone size; the DNA was used to work out D and trimming. This table has about 190,000 clones, 75% to 90% appearing once. The data were obtained in a study of blood T cell repertoires in COVID-19. The material sequenced was peripheral blood. This rearrangement joins TRBV30 to TRBJ2-7; TRBD2 aligns across 7 bases. This receptor was taken from a man in his 70s with active or convalescent COVID-19. DNA of the CDR3: TGTGCGGGGGGGGAGGTTTCCTACGAGCAGTACTTC. Translated, it gives CAGGEVSYEQYF.